This is a list of T cell receptor beta chains from one sample in a study of blood T cell repertoires in COVID-19. The protocol was immunoSEQ multiplex PCR, while the TCRdb copy is restricted to in-frame clones and leaves out a portion. The sample lists about 250,000 clones; about 87% were seen once. The sample taken for sequencing was PBMCs or T cells enriched from blood (not recorded which). The receptors originated from a woman between 45 and 60 years old who had recovered from COVID-19. Each CDR3 is given with its conserved first and last residue. D genes are given only for firm matches.

cdr3_aa	cdr3_nt	d_call	v_call	j_call
CASSLVRTSGYEQFF	TGTGCCAGCAGCTTAGTTAGGACTAGCGGGTATGAGCAGTTCTTC	TRBD2	TRBV11-2	TRBJ2-1
CASRSSGGGNSGYTF	TGTGCCAGCAGATCCTCCGGGGGAGGGAATAGTGGCTACACCTTC	NA	TRBV28	TRBJ1-2
CASSLSPAVAGGSDTQYF	TGTGCCAGCAGCTTATCTCCGGCGGTAGCGGGAGGGTCGGATACGCAGTATTTT	TRBD2	TRBV7-2	TRBJ2-3
CASSGQGAIYGYTF	TGTGCCAGCAGTGGACAGGGGGCTATCTACGGCTACACCTTC	TRBD1	TRBV2	TRBJ1-2
CATQGQGANEQFF	TGTGCCACCCAAGGACAGGGGGCTAATGAGCAGTTCTTC	TRBD1	TRBV10-3	TRBJ2-1
CATEGQSYGYTF	TGTGCCACCGAGGGACAGAGCTATGGCTACACCTTC	TRBD1	TRBV24-1	TRBJ1-2
CATSDPGTGGEEKLFF	TGTGCCACCAGTGACCCCGGGACAGGGGGGGAGGAAAAACTGTTTTTT	TRBD1	TRBV24-1	TRBJ1-4
CASSIGLAGGNEQFF	TGTGCCAGTAGTATAGGGCTAGCGGGAGGAAATGAGCAGTTCTTC	TRBD2	TRBV19	TRBJ2-1
CASSLDLGSSYNSPLHF	TGTGCCAGCAGCTTAGATTTGGGGAGCTCCTATAATTCACCCCTCCACTTT	NA	TRBV11-2	TRBJ1-6
CASSRSGRPNTGELFF	TGCGCCAGCAGTCGCAGCGGGAGGCCGAACACCGGGGAGCTGTTTTTT	TRBD2	TRBV10-1	TRBJ2-2
CASSLLPGQGIETQYF	TGTGCCAGCTCACTTCTTCCGGGACAGGGGATCGAGACCCAGTACTTC	TRBD1	TRBV18	TRBJ2-5
CASSSAPGGGWGEQYF	TGTGCCAGCAGTTCCGCCCCAGGGGGAGGATGGGGCGAGCAGTACTTC	NA	TRBV6-5	TRBJ2-7
CASSQLQGAGNTIYF	TGCGCCAGCAGCCAGCTACAGGGGGCTGGAAACACCATATATTTT	TRBD1	TRBV4-3	TRBJ1-3
CASSLEGGTTLYEQYF	TGTGCCAGCAGCTTAGAAGGGGGAACCACCTTATACGAGCAGTACTTC	NA	TRBV11-1	TRBJ2-7
CASSLETGVSPLHF	TGTGCCAGCAGCTTGGAGACAGGGGTTTCACCCCTCCACTTT	TRBD1	TRBV5-8	TRBJ1-6